Sequencing of this T cell receptor beta chain was carried out in a study of cytomegalovirus exposure and HLA in healthy donors. As concerns this clone: What it binds is not known.

Findings and limits, study-wide: The study labeled 150 to 200 TCR beta chains cytomegalovirus-associated. That first-cohort TCR clusters tended to co-occur in the approximately 110 validation repertoires was found in a later analysis.

Libraries were prepared by immunoSEQ multiplex PCR; TCRdb keeps only in-frame clonotypes and omits some of them. This sample carries 76,000 or so clones, 94% of them seen once, and the ten largest clones take approximately 3.4%. The donors were members of the 120-subject validation cohort (separate from the roughly 660-subject first cohort). Sequenced material: PBMCs. The sequence was collected from a woman under 30 in good health and CMV-seropositive.

The CDR3 DNA is TGTGCCAGCAGCCAGCGGGGAGGTGAAAAACTGTTTTTT. The encoded protein is CASSQRGGEKLFF. The chain joins TRBV5-6 to TRBJ1-4; D is unclear. V gave up 4 bases and J gave up 7 bases, with 11 bases separating them. Germline CDR1 reads SGHDT; CDR2 reads YYEEEE. CDR3 length: 13 residues.